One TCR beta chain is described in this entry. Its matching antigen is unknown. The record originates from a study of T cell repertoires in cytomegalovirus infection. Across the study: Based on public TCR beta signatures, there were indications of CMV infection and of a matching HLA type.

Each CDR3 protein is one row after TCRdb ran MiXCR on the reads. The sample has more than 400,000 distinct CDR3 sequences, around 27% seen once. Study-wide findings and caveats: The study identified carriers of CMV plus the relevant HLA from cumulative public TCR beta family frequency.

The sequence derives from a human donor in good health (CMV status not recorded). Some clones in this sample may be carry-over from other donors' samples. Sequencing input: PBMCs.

The DNA of the CDR3 is TGTGCCAGCAGCTTCACGACTAGCGGGAGGGTCGCCTACGAGCAGTACTTC. This translates into CASSFTTSGRVAYEQYF. This rearrangement joins TRBV7-2 to TRBJ2-7; 14 bases are a match to TRBD2. The CDR3 contains 17 residues. Germline trimming cut 3 bases from V and 2 bases from J; bases unmatched to any gene: 6. Germline assignment: CDR1 SGHTA and CDR2 FQGNSA.